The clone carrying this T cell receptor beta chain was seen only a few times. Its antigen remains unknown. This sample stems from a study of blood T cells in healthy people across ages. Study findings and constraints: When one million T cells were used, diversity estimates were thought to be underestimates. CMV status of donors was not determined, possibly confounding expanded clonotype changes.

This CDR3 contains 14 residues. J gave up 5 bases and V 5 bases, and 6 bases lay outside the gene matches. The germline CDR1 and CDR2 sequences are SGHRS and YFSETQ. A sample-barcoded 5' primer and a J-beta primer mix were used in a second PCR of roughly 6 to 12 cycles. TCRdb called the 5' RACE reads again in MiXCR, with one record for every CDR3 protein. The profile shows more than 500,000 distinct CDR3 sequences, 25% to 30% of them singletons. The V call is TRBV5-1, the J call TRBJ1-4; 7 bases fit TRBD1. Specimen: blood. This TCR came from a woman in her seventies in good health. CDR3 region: CASSMGQTNEKLFF. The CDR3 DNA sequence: TGCGCCAGCAGTATGGGACAGACAAATGAAAAACTGTTTTTT.